The clone carrying this T cell receptor (beta chain) has a single count. These data are taken from a study of CD8+ T cells in alopecia areata. CDR3 size: 17 residues. RNA was isolated and reverse transcribed to cDNA, the sequencing template. Measured with immunoSEQ multiplex PCR; TCRdb has only the in-frame clones, and not every one. In the table there are some 170,000 clones, 50% to 75% of which are singletons. Specimen: CD4+ T cells sorted from blood, collected at week 0. The chain links TRBV1 to TRBJ2-3; the tabulated D call, TRBD2, remains unverified against the DNA. TRBV1 is deemed a pseudogene. The TCR comes from a human donor with alopecia areata. The chain's CDR3 is CTSSQVPPGTSGGRQYF. Written as DNA, the CDR3 is TGCACCAGCAGCCAAGTTCCACCCGGGACTAGCGGGGGAAGGCAGTATTTT.